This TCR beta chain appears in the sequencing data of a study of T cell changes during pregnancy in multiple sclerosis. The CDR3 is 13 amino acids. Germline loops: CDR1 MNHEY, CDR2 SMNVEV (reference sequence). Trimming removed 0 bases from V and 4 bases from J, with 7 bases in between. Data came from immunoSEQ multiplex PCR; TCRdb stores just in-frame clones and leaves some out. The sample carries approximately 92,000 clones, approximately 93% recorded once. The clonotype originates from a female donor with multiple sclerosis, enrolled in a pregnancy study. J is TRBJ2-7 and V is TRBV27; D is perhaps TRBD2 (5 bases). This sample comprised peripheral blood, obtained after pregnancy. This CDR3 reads CASSLSSAYEQYF. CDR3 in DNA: TGTGCCAGCAGTTTATCTAGCGCGTACGAGCAGTACTTC.